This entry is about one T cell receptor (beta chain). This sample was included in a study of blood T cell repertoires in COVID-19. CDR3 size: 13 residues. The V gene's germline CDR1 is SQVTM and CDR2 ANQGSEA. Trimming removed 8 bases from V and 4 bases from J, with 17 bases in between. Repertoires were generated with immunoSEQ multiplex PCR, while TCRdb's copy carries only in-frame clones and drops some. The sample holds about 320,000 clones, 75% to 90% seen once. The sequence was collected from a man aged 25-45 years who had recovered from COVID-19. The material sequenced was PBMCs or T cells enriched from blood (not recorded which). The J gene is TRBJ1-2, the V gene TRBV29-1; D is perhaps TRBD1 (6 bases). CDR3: CSTKGTSPYGYTF. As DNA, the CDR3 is TGCAGCACCAAGGGGACAAGCCCCTATGGCTACACCTTC. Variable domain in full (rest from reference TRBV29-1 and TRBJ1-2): SAVISQKPSRDICQRGTSLTIQCQVDSQVTMMFWYRQQPGQSLTLIATANQGSEATYESGFVIDKFPISRPNLTFSTLTVSNMSPEDSSIYLCSTKGTSPYGYTFGSGTRLTVV.